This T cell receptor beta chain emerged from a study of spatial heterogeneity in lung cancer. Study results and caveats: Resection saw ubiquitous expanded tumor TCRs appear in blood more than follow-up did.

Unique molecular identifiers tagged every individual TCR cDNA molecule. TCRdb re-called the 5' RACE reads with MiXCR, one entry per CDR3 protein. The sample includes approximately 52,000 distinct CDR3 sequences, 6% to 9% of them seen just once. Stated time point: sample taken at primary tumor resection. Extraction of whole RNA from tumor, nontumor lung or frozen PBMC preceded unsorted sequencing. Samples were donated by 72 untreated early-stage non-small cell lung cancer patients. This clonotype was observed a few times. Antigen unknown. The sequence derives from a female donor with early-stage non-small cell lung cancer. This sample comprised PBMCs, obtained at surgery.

CDR3 nucleotide sequence: TGTGCCAGCAGCTTACCCGGGGACACAGATACGCAGTATTTT. Its protein is CASSLPGDTDTQYF. The rearrangement joins TRBV7-9 to TRBJ2-3, with D possibly matching TRBD2 (5 bases). This CDR3 contains 14 residues. The V gene's germline CDR1 is SEHNR and CDR2 FQNEAQ (reference sequence). Trimming removed 2 bases from V and 2 bases from J, with 8 bases in between.